This T cell receptor (beta chain) was captured in a study of CD8+ T cells in alopecia areata. Treatment of the sample: oral pan-JAK inhibitor, 5-10 mg twice daily. It was cDNA, reverse transcribed from extracted RNA, that served as the sequencing template. Data came from immunoSEQ multiplex PCR; TCRdb stores just in-frame clones and leaves some out. Among a few hundred thousand clones, under 60% were seen once, and the ten largest hold roughly 1.5%. The germline V gene has CDR1 SNHLY and CDR2 FYNNEI. V was clipped by 7 bases and J by 2 bases, with 10 bases between them. The length of the CDR3 is 13 residues.

The V gene is TRBV2, the J gene TRBJ2-3, with D uncertain. The clonotype comes from a human donor with alopecia areata. The sample in question was CD4+ T cells sorted from blood, obtained at week 4, from a patient treated with tofacitinib. The CDR3 DNA sequence: TGTGCCAGCACGAGCGAGTTCACAGATACGCAGTATTTT. This sequence encodes CASTSEFTDTQYF.